The sequence of this T cell receptor beta chain was determined in a study of T cells after yellow fever vaccination. TCRdb called the 5' RACE reads again in MiXCR, with one record for every CDR3 protein. The sample lists 250,000 to 300,000 distinct CDR3 sequences; around 9.3% were seen once. The length of the CDR3 is 14 residues. Germline V gives CDR1 LNHDA, CDR2 SQIVND (reference sequence). V lost 3 bases, J lost 4 bases, and 9 bases lay in between. The clonotype was recovered from a man aged 18 to 29 who received the YFV17D yellow fever vaccine. This specimen consisted of CD4+ T cells sorted from PBMCs, obtained 5 days after the yellow fever booster vaccination. The chain combines TRBV19 with TRBJ2-2; D is uncertain. For the CDR3, the DNA is TGTGCCAGTAGTATCGGCTCGTCCACCGGGGAGCTGTTTTTT. It is translated as CASSIGSSTGELFF. The full variable domain, in which reference TRBV19 and TRBJ2-2 provide the parts outside the CDR3, is DGGITQSPKYLFRKEGQNVTLSCEQNLNHDAMYWYRQDPGQGLRLIYYSQIVNDFQKGDIAEGYSVSREKKESFPLTVTSAQKNPTAFYLCASSIGSSTGELFFGEGSRLTVL.